This TCR beta chain appears in the sequencing data of a study of shared clonotypes between healthy human individuals (dated by TCRdb to the early 2020s). With regard to the full study: A few men and a couple of women, aged 18 to 49 years, made up the cohort. Leukapheresis yielded between about 0.94 and 10 billion PBMCs per donor. Libraries were prepared and TCR repertoires were sequenced by different laboratories using diverse techniques, in order to increase sequencing depth and limit assay-specific biases. The study deeply sequenced blood TCR repertoires of about 5 healthy adults to estimate repertoire size and the extent of clonotype sharing between individuals. What the research found in general, with its limitations: Pairwise subsampling led to the expectation that sequencing depth would affect the degree of clonotype sharing among donors. Because the study included a small number of donors, the genetic and exposure-history diversity represented was limited. Sampling was restricted to blood, and TCR repertoires in tissues likely differ from the TCR repertoires found in blood.

The donors were healthy, HIV-negative adults who had no recently reported acute infections or vaccinations. Every donor was a Caucasian adult residing in Nashville, Tennessee, USA. For unsorted samples, around 85 million PBMCs were counted, and genomic DNA was extracted using the QIAamp DNA Blood Mini kit. Blood was obtained by leukapheresis, after which PBMCs were separated by Ficoll-Histopaque density gradient centrifugation and cryopreserved in liquid nitrogen vapor phase. Using the deep immunoSEQ assay, TCR CDR3 regions were amplified from genomic DNA by multiplex PCR. Extracted genomic DNA from each cell subset was spread evenly across all wells of several immunoSEQ 96-well plates, with each plate serving as a replicate. Each replicate PCR for unsorted PBMC received roughly 290 ng genomic DNA, equal to 25,000 to 35,000 T cell genomes. Genomic DNA from unsorted PBMC was sequenced over ten immunoSEQ deep assay plates. The purified libraries were quantified using a Qubit 3.0 fluorometer, sized with a Bioanalyzer 2100, and then quantified again using the KAPA Library Quantification kit. Every immunoSEQ 96-well plate was sequenced on a dedicated single-read 150-cycle Illumina NextSeq 550 flow cell. Under the source paper's analysis protocol: The immunoSEQ output contained only junctional sequences without quality scores, so filtering could not match that applied to full-length reads. Sequences were annotated with PyIR, a Python wrapper for IgBLAST v1.9, and V/J genes and CDR3 were assigned using IMGT germline references. Reads were removed for weak V/J assignments (E-value above 1e-6), missing CDR3, stop codons, out-of-frame junctions, or ambiguous translated residues. V3J clonotypes were defined as sequences sharing the same inferred V gene, J gene, and CDR3 amino acid sequence. Percentage overlap between repertoires was calculated by dividing the number of shared unique clonotypes by the size of the smaller repertoire. Three approaches were used to assess repertoire richness: RTK rarefaction, the Chao1 estimator, and Recon v2.1 estimates of unobserved clonotypes. TCRdb obtained this table from immuneACCESS and retained in-frame rearrangements with V and J assigned. These tables miss some clones; where compared with another copy, unresolved V genes account for less than half of the shortfall, and the remainder is unexplained. V, J and clone size were drawn from that table, and D and trimming were deduced from the DNA. The sample yields hundreds of thousands of clones; 70% to 80% were counted once. The ten most abundant clones make up 13% of the sample.

The germline V gene encodes CDR1 SGHVS and CDR2 FQNEAQ. V is pared back by 2 bases and J by 2 bases, with 13 bases lying between the germline termini. From the cysteine through the phenylalanine, the CDR3 covers 16 amino acids. The DNA shown is the 48-base CDR3, in frame from base 1. In the case of this clone: The target of this receptor is not known. No much larger clonotype is one base removed from it; base qualities were not supplied.

The receptor was isolated from a woman in her forties in good health. Some clones in this sample may be carry-over from other donors' samples. The material sequenced was PBMCs. This receptor chain uses TRBV7-8 and TRBJ1-5; 5 matching bases give a weak D call of TRBD1. CDR3 sequence: CASSLLFPGGNQPQHF. The bases are TGTGCCAGCAGCTTATTGTTCCCGGGGGGCAATCAGCCCCAGCATTTT.